These 17 T cell receptor beta chains share one sample of origin, sequenced in a study of T cell responses to AZD1222 COVID-19 vaccine. Measured with immunoSEQ multiplex PCR; TCRdb has only the in-frame clones, and not every one. Of roughly 100,000 clones listed, roughly 88% are singletons. This specimen consisted of peripheral blood, obtained on day 0 of AZD1222 vaccination. Source of these receptors: an adult in good health.

The V gene is TRBV9, the J gene TRBJ2-2; D is unclear. The CDR3 contains 15 residues. Trimming pared 2 bases from V and 0 bases from J, leaving 8 bases between. Germline-derived CDR1 and CDR2 are SGDLS and YYNGEE. DNA of the CDR3: TGTGCCAGCAGCGTTCGGCAGGCGAACACCGGGGAGCTGTTTTTT. Its translation is CASSVRQANTGELFF.

This chain links TRBV19 with TRBJ2-3, with 15 bases lining up with TRBD2. V dropped 4 bases and J dropped 1; count of bases not matched to a gene: 15. Germline CDR1 and CDR2: LNHDA and SQIVND (reference sequence). The CDR3 contains 21 residues. The CDR3 spells CASSTPLPGLAGGPGTDTQYF. DNA for the CDR3: TGTGCCAGTAGTACCCCCTTACCTGGACTAGCGGGGGGGCCTGGCACAGATACGCAGTATTTT.

The J gene is TRBJ1-5, the V gene TRBV5-5; D is undetermined. Per germline, CDR1 SGHKS and CDR2 YYEKEE (reference sequence). The CDR3 extends over 12 amino acids. V was shortened by 4 bases and J by 7 bases, with 9 bases between the two germline ends. As DNA, the CDR3 is TGTGCCAGCAGCACCGGGAACCAGCCCCAGCATTTT. It translates to CASSTGNQPQHF.

The chain combines TRBV7-9 with TRBJ1-4, with D unresolved. Trimming took 2 bases from V and 1 from J, leaving 20 bases between them. This CDR3 is 19 amino acids long. CDR1 is SEHNR, CDR2 FQNEAQ, per germline (reference sequence). The DNA for the CDR3 is TGTGCCAGCAGCTTATTCTCCGGCCCACCGATTAGAACTAATGAAAAACTGTTTTTT. It specifies CASSLFSGPPIRTNEKLFF.

By proportion, this clone is medium-sized (0.01 to 0.1%). The rearrangement joins TRBV6-5 to TRBJ2-2; 10 nucleotides agree with TRBD1. The germline CDR1 and CDR2 sequences are MNHEY and SVGAGI. V lost 7 bases and J lost 3; bases outside the gene matches: 5. The CDR3 runs 15 residues. This CDR3 is CASTKGTGDTGELFF. DNA for the CDR3: TGTGCCAGCACCAAAGGGACAGGGGACACCGGGGAGCTGTTTTTT.

The V gene is TRBV27, the J gene TRBJ2-1; 11 bases are shared with TRBD2. J lost 2 bases, V lost 7 bases, and 7 bases had no gene match. CDR3 length: 16 residues. In germline, CDR1 is MNHEY, CDR2 SMNVEV (reference sequence). The DNA for the CDR3 is TGTGCCAGCACACGACTAGCGGGAAGTACCTACAATGAGCAGTTCTTC. This codes for CASTRLAGSTYNEQFF.

This rearrangement joins TRBV5-4 to TRBJ2-1; TRBD1 matches at 7 bases. J lost 3 bases, V lost 4 bases, and 7 bases had no gene match. The CDR3 totals 15 residues. Germline CDR1 SGHNT, CDR2 YYREEE (reference sequence). This CDR3 is CASSPDRSLYNEQFF. The CDR3 coding sequence is TGTGCCAGCAGCCCGGACAGGAGCCTCTACAATGAGCAGTTCTTC.

The chain uses TRBV7-9 and TRBJ2-7; 9 nucleotides line up with TRBD1. V shed 8 bases, J shed 1 base, and the junction held 6 bases outside the gene matches. Germline V gene sequence: CDR1 SEHNR, CDR2 FQNEAQ (reference sequence). The CDR3 consists of 14 residues. The CDR3 reads CASDEGQGSYEQYF. For the CDR3, the DNA is TGTGCCAGCGACGAGGGACAGGGTTCCTACGAGCAGTACTTC.

The chain is built from TRBV14 and TRBJ1-4; no reliable D call. The V gene lost 3 bases and the J gene lost 3 bases, with 11 bases spanning the gap. Germline assignment: CDR1 SGHDN and CDR2 FVKESK. The CDR3 is 15 amino acids. CDR3 in DNA: TGTGCCAGCAGCCACGGTGCTACGGCTAATGAAAAACTGTTTTTT. Protein sequence: CASSHGATANEKLFF.

The V gene is TRBV5-4, the J gene TRBJ2-1; 8 positions agree with TRBD1. Germline-derived CDR1 and CDR2 are SGHNT and YYREEE (reference sequence). CDR3 length: 18 residues. Germline trimming cut 3 bases from V and 6 bases from J; bases unmatched to any gene: 17. The CDR3, as DNA: TGTGCCAGCAGCTCCCAGACAGGGGTTGGTAGGGACCTCAATGAGCAGTTCTTC. Encoded protein: CASSSQTGVGRDLNEQFF.

The V call is TRBV10-3, the J call TRBJ1-1; 12 positions agree with TRBD1. The junction had 4 bases not matched to a gene; V was cut back by 6 bases and J by 8 bases. There are 13 residues in the CDR3. Germline assignment: CDR1 ENHRY and CDR2 SYGVKD. CDR3 in DNA: TGTGCCATCAGGGACGGGACAGGGGGCGAAGCTTTCTTT. It specifies CAIRDGTGGEAFF.

V is TRBV4-3 and J is TRBJ1-2; D ambiguous. Germline CDR1 is LGHNA and CDR2 is YSLEER. V was trimmed by 2 bases and J by 4 bases, leaving 20 bases between them. The length of the CDR3 is 17 residues. The CDR3 nucleotides are TGCGCCAGCAGCCAAAGAAAAGCCACCCCTAACCTCTATGGCTACACCTTC. It specifies CASSQRKATPNLYGYTF.

This clone has just one count. The chain uses TRBV15 and TRBJ1-5, with D perhaps matching TRBD1 (5 bases). Trimming took off 7 bases at V and 1 base at J, with 20 bases between the two ends. The CDR3 totals 17 residues. CDR1 LNHNV and CDR2 YYDKDF come from the germline V gene (reference sequence). CDR3 DNA: TGTGCCACCACGCCCGGGGTCCAGGGTTTAAGCAATCAGCCCCAGCATTTT. The encoded protein is CATTPGVQGLSNQPQHF.

The J gene is TRBJ1-1, the V gene TRBV7-8; D is unclear. CDR3 length equals 15 residues. Trimming shortened V by 4 bases and J by 1 base, and 13 bases separated the two germline ends. Looked up from germline, CDR1 is SGHVS and CDR2 is FQNEAQ. This chain's CDR3 is CASSSPRTGNTEAFF. The CDR3 nucleotides read TGTGCCAGCAGCTCCCCCCGGACGGGGAACACTGAAGCTTTCTTT.

The chain employs TRBV20-1 and TRBJ1-2; 7 positions match TRBD1. The germline V gene has CDR1 DFQATT and CDR2 SNEGSKA (reference sequence). The CDR3 runs 14 residues. V lost 3 bases and J lost 5; bases outside the gene matches: 9. In nucleotides, the CDR3 is TGCAGTGCTAGTGGGACAGCCCTACCTTATGGCTACACCTTC. It translates to CSASGTALPYGYTF.

The gene calls are TRBV7-9 and TRBJ2-7, with D perhaps TRBD1 (5 bases). Germline V gene lookup returns CDR1 SEHNR and CDR2 FQNEAQ (reference sequence). This CDR3 is built from 16 residues. Trimming took off 4 bases at V and 0 bases at J, with 16 bases between the two ends. For the CDR3, the DNA is TGTGCCAGCAGCTCGCCCCCAGGGTTTCGCTCCTACGAGCAGTACTTC. It yields the protein CASSSPPGFRSYEQYF.

This clone was observed a few times. The chain links TRBV10-3 to TRBJ1-1, with TRBD1 identical over 8 bases. The V gene end was trimmed by 2 bases and the J gene end by 7 bases; junction bases not matched to a gene: 9. CDR1 and CDR2 (germline): ENHRY, SYGVKD. CDR3 size: 15 residues. The CDR3 DNA reads as TGTGCCATCAGTGAGCAAGACAGGGGCCAGGATGAAGCTTTCTTT. This codes for CAISEQDRGQDEAFF.